The 2 T cell receptor beta chains below come from one sample, sequenced in a study of cytomegalovirus exposure and HLA in healthy donors. Primers included in the PCR were 60 Vbeta and 13 Jbeta primers. Using immunoSEQ multiplex PCR, the repertoire was profiled, and TCRdb retains in-frame clones only, with some absent. The table has about 210,000 clones, roughly 80% seen once. Source material: PBMCs. Receptors were obtained from a man aged 35-49 years in good health and CMV-seropositive.

The chain recombines TRBV7-9 with TRBJ2-2; D possibly corresponds to TRBD2 (6 bases). The CDR3 length is 16 residues. The V and J ends lost 4 bases and 4 bases respectively, with 16 bases between them. The V gene's germline CDR1 is SEHNR and CDR2 FQNEAQ (reference sequence). CDR3 residues: CASSSGGRTTTGELFF. The CDR3 DNA is TGTGCCAGCAGCTCCGGAGGGCGGACAACCACCGGGGAGCTGTTTTTT.

The chain employs TRBV6-5 and TRBJ1-1; D remains ambiguous. V lost 6 bases and J lost 0, with 11 bases in between. The CDR3 covers 14 residues. The germline gives CDR1 MNHEY, CDR2 SVGAGI. The CDR3 sequence: CASSQVGMNTEAFF. DNA of the CDR3: TGTGCCAGCAGCCAGGTCGGGATGAACACTGAAGCTTTCTTT.